This is a list of T cell receptor beta chains from one sample in a study of OX40 agonist ivuxolimab in advanced cancers. TCRdb keeps only in-frame clones here, not all; method: immunoSEQ multiplex PCR. The sample holds about 66,000 clones, roughly 87% seen once. Source: CD4+ or CD8+ T cells sorted from blood, taken in a trial of the OX40 agonist ivuxolimab. The receptor set was obtained from an adult with an advanced solid tumor such as melanoma, head and neck, liver or kidney cancer. CDR3s include the opening cysteine and the closing phenylalanine or tryptophan. Fields, in order: D gene, clone size, V gene, J gene, CDR3 protein, CDR3 DNA. The D gene is left open where the match is weak. Clone sizes are given selectively: once, few, many, or a class where the clone is expanded.

d_gene: .
abundance: .
v_gene: TRBV19
j_gene: TRBJ1-2
CDR3aa: CASSTTGLNFGYTF
CDR3nt: TGTGCCAGTAGTACTACAGGTCTCAACTTCGGCTACACCTTC

d_gene: TRBD1
abundance: .
v_gene: TRBV9
j_gene: TRBJ2-1
CDR3aa: CASSSRQGSSYNEQFF
CDR3nt: TGTGCCAGCAGCTCCCGACAGGGAAGCTCCTACAATGAGCAGTTCTTC

d_gene: .
abundance: .
v_gene: TRBV30
j_gene: TRBJ2-5
CDR3aa: CACQPYPTAQGETQYF
CDR3nt: TGTGCCTGCCAACCTTATCCGACTGCCCAGGGAGAGACCCAGTACTTC

d_gene: .
abundance: .
v_gene: TRBV21-1
j_gene: TRBJ2-1
CDR3aa: CASRTGTYNEQFF
CDR3nt: TGTGCCTCTCGGACAGGGACTTACAATGAGCAGTTCTTC

d_gene: .
abundance: .
v_gene: TRBV25-1
j_gene: TRBJ2-3
CDR3aa: CASSEVRRGTDTQYF
CDR3nt: TGTGCCAGCAGTGAAGTACGGCGGGGCACAGATACGCAGTATTTT

d_gene: .
abundance: .
v_gene: TRBV5-4
j_gene: TRBJ1-2
CDR3aa: CASRLAGVNYGYTF
CDR3nt: TGTGCCAGCAGACTGGCAGGGGTTAACTATGGCTACACCTTC

d_gene: .
abundance: .
v_gene: TRBV27
j_gene: TRBJ1-1
CDR3aa: CASLHPGGRSTEAFF
CDR3nt: TGTGCCAGTCTACACCCGGGGGGCCGGAGCACTGAAGCTTTCTTT

d_gene: .
abundance: once
v_gene: TRBV19
j_gene: TRBJ2-7
CDR3aa: CASSNPTTPYEQYF
CDR3nt: TGTGCCAGTAGTAACCCCACGACCCCCTACGAGCAGTACTTC

d_gene: .
abundance: .
v_gene: TRBV25-1
j_gene: TRBJ2-3
CDR3aa: CASRGWASTDTQYF
CDR3nt: TGTGCCAGCAGGGGCTGGGCTAGCACAGATACGCAGTATTTT

d_gene: TRBD2
abundance: .
v_gene: TRBV4-1
j_gene: TRBJ2-3
CDR3aa: CASSQDKELATTDTQYF
CDR3nt: TGCGCCAGCAGCCAAGACAAAGAACTAGCGACCACAGATACGCAGTATTTT

d_gene: .
abundance: .
v_gene: TRBV6-5
j_gene: TRBJ1-2
CDR3aa: CASSYADQYGYTF
CDR3nt: TGTGCCAGCAGTTACGCGGATCAGTATGGCTACACCTTC

d_gene: TRBD1
abundance: .
v_gene: TRBV19
j_gene: TRBJ2-5
CDR3aa: CASRTGTGIGETQYF
CDR3nt: TGTGCCAGCCGAACCGGGACAGGGATCGGAGAGACCCAGTACTTC

d_gene: TRBD1
abundance: .
v_gene: TRBV4-1
j_gene: TRBJ2-5
CDR3aa: CASSQEIGTGGETQYF
CDR3nt: TGCGCCAGCAGCCAAGAGATAGGGACAGGGGGAGAGACCCAGTACTTC

d_gene: .
abundance: .
v_gene: TRBV10-3
j_gene: TRBJ2-7
CDR3aa: CAIQGDFLYEQYF
CDR3nt: TGTGCCATCCAGGGGGACTTCCTTTACGAGCAGTACTTC

d_gene: .
abundance: .
v_gene: TRBV7-2
j_gene: TRBJ1-5
CDR3aa: CASSLMYQPQHF
CDR3nt: TGTGCCAGCAGCTTAATGTATCAGCCCCAGCATTTT

d_gene: .
abundance: .
v_gene: TRBV5-1
j_gene: TRBJ1-1
CDR3aa: CASSRGPANTEAFF
CDR3nt: TGCGCCAGCAGTAGAGGGCCCGCGAACACTGAAGCTTTCTTT

d_gene: TRBD2
abundance: .
v_gene: TRBV7-8
j_gene: TRBJ2-3
CDR3aa: CASTKLAGVVDTQYF
CDR3nt: TGTGCCAGCACCAAGCTAGCGGGAGTAGTAGATACGCAGTATTTT

d_gene: TRBD2
abundance: .
v_gene: TRBV28
j_gene: TRBJ2-7
CDR3aa: CASRASGSLYEQYF
CDR3nt: TGTGCCAGCAGAGCTAGCGGGAGTTTATACGAGCAGTACTTC

d_gene: TRBD2
abundance: .
v_gene: TRBV27
j_gene: TRBJ2-7
CDR3aa: CASRPILAGGLEQYF
CDR3nt: TGTGCCAGCAGACCGATACTAGCGGGAGGGCTTGAGCAGTACTTC

d_gene: .
abundance: .
v_gene: TRBV18
j_gene: TRBJ1-1
CDR3aa: CASSPPNDGNTEAFF
CDR3nt: TGTGCCAGCTCACCACCCAATGACGGCAACACTGAAGCTTTCTTT

d_gene: .
abundance: .
v_gene: TRBV19
j_gene: TRBJ1-5
CDR3aa: CASRGSQGMDQPQHF
CDR3nt: TGTGCCAGTAGAGGTAGTCAGGGGATGGATCAGCCCCAGCATTTT

d_gene: .
abundance: once
v_gene: TRBV29-1
j_gene: TRBJ1-2
CDR3aa: CSASGVGYGYTF
CDR3nt: TGCAGCGCCTCGGGGGTCGGCTATGGCTACACCTTC

d_gene: TRBD2
abundance: .
v_gene: TRBV11-2
j_gene: TRBJ2-1
CDR3aa: CASRSISGRANNEQFF
CDR3nt: TGTGCCAGCAGATCCATTAGCGGGAGGGCCAACAATGAGCAGTTCTTC

d_gene: .
abundance: .
v_gene: TRBV21-1
j_gene: TRBJ2-1
CDR3aa: CASSKQMGGKRSNEQFF
CDR3nt: TGTGCCAGCAGCAAACAAATGGGCGGGAAACGGAGCAATGAGCAGTTCTTC